Following are 19 T cell receptor beta chains from one sample sequenced in a study of T cell responses to AZD1222 COVID-19 vaccine. The protocol was immunoSEQ multiplex PCR, while the TCRdb copy is restricted to in-frame clones and leaves out a portion. The sample holds about 73,000 clones, 88% seen once. This specimen was peripheral blood, taken on day 0 of AZD1222 vaccination. These receptors were taken from an adult in good health.

The chain is built from TRBV7-2 and TRBJ2-5; D uncertain. The germline V gene encodes CDR1 SGHTA and CDR2 FQGNSA. The V and J ends lost 5 bases and 1 base respectively, with 14 bases between them. The CDR3 spans 15 residues. The chain's CDR3 is CASSPTRLFQETQYF. Here the CDR3 DNA reads TGTGCCAGCAGCCCCACGCGCCTCTTCCAAGAGACCCAGTACTTC.

In this sample, this clone turned up a few times. The V call is TRBV6-5, the J call TRBJ1-5; TRBD1 might be the D (6 bases). The V gene lost 7 bases and the J gene lost 1 base, with 14 bases spanning the gap. CDR3 length: 15 residues. The germline CDR1 and CDR2 sequences are MNHEY and SVGAGI. CDR3: CASKQTGDSNQPQHF. DNA of the CDR3: TGTGCCAGCAAACAGACAGGCGACAGCAATCAGCCCCAGCATTTT.

The V call is TRBV11-2, the J call TRBJ2-1, with TRBD1 as a possible D gene (6 bases). The CDR3 extends over 15 amino acids. Germline V gene lookup returns CDR1 SGHAT and CDR2 FQNNGV. V was shortened by 3 bases and J by 4 bases, with 13 bases between the two germline ends. The CDR3 reads CASSLGRGQYNEQFF. The DNA for the CDR3 is TGTGCCAGCAGCTTGGGCAGGGGACAATACAATGAGCAGTTCTTC.

The chain employs TRBV30 and TRBJ2-1, with D possibly being TRBD1 (5 bases). This CDR3 has 15 amino acids. Per germline, CDR1 GTSNPN and CDR2 SVGIG (reference sequence). V lost 1 base and J lost 1, with 11 bases in between. In DNA form, the CDR3 reads TGTGCCTGGAGTGGAGGACAACGTTCCTACAATGAGCAGTTCTTC. This encodes CAWSGGQRSYNEQFF.

The chain recombines TRBV3-1 (or the pseudogene TRBV3-2) with TRBJ1-1; D is ambiguous. Trimming left V 6 bases short and J 5 bases short, with 10 bases between. Germline CDR1 reads LGHDT; CDR2 reads YNNKEL (reference sequence). The CDR3 totals 12 residues. CDR3 DNA: TGTGCCAGCAGGAGGGAAGGGACTGAAGCTTTCTTT. It translates to CASRREGTEAFF.

DNA of the CDR3: TGTGCCAGCAGTGCCAAACAGGGGTCATCGAGTGGCTACACCTTC. It codes for CASSAKQGSSSGYTF. V usage is TRBV25-1 and J usage is TRBJ1-2; 7 bases match TRBD1. CDR3 size: 15 residues. Trimming cost V 4 bases and J 7 bases; bases outside gene matches: 12. The germline V gene has CDR1 MGHDK and CDR2 SYGVNS.

This chain links TRBV5-8 with TRBJ1-6; 11 bases map to TRBD1. This CDR3 has 17 residues. V was pared by 4 bases and J by 5 bases, with 8 bases of the junction left unmatched. From germline, CDR1 is SGHTS and CDR2 YDEGEE. CDR3 in amino acids: CASSSPRTGGNNSPLHF. As DNA, the CDR3 is TGTGCCAGCAGCAGCCCCAGGACAGGGGGCAATAATTCACCCCTCCACTTT.

The CDR3 DNA reads as TGTGCCAGCAGCGAAGGGGGCAGCTATGGCTACACCTTC. It specifies CASSEGGSYGYTF. V gene TRBV5-4 combines with J gene TRBJ1-2, with 7 positions matching TRBD1. This CDR3 is 13 amino acids long. Germline V gene sequence: CDR1 SGHNT, CDR2 YYREEE (reference sequence). Trimming at V came to 4 bases and at J to 4 bases, leaving 4 bases not matched to a gene.

The rearrangement uses TRBV7-9 and TRBJ2-5, with 7 nucleotides matching TRBD2. Germline assignment: CDR1 SEHNR and CDR2 FQNEAQ (reference sequence). There are 16 residues in the CDR3. V was pared by 5 bases and J by 2 bases, with 11 bases of the junction left unmatched. The CDR3 DNA reads as TGTGCCAGCAGCGTTCCCTCCGGGACTAATCAAGAGACCCAGTACTTC. Translating it yields CASSVPSGTNQETQYF.

This clone has just a few counts. The chain combines TRBV19 with TRBJ1-1; possible D gene TRBD1, 5 bases. Germline V gene sequence: CDR1 LNHDA, CDR2 SQIVND (reference sequence). CDR3 length: 13 residues. The ends were cut back, 3 bases at V and 4 bases at J, with 9 bases in the middle. The CDR3 spells CASSIRGGTEAFF. Written as DNA, the CDR3 is TGTGCCAGTAGTATCCGTGGGGGCACTGAAGCTTTCTTT.

This clone was seen more than once but under ten times. The chain joins TRBV10-3 to TRBJ2-7; the match to TRBD1 covers 12 bases. The J segment lost 4 bases and the V segment lost 3 bases, leaving 4 bases of the junction unmatched. Germline V gene data show CDR1 as ENHRY and CDR2 as SYGVKD. This CDR3 is built from 15 residues. CDR3 sequence reads: CAISDRGQGAYEQYF. In nucleotides, the CDR3 is TGTGCCATCAGTGATAGGGGACAGGGGGCGTACGAGCAGTACTTC.

The gene calls are TRBV13 and TRBJ2-5; 7 bases align to TRBD1. The trim removed 2 bases at V and 2 bases at J, leaving 5 bases unmatched. Germline CDR1 and CDR2: PRHDT and FYEKMQ (reference sequence). This CDR3 region has 15 residues. CDR3 loop: CASSLKGGPQETQYF. CDR3 nucleotides: TGTGCCAGCAGCTTAAAAGGGGGCCCTCAAGAGACCCAGTACTTC. The complete variable domain, with remaining parts taken from reference TRBV13 and TRBJ2-5, reads AAGVIQSPRHLIKEKRETATLKCYPIPRHDTVYWYQQGPGQDPQFLISFYEKMQSDKGSIPDRFSAQQFSDYHSELNMSSLELGDSALYFCASSLKGGPQETQYFGPGTRLLVL.

The chain recombines TRBV3-1 (or the pseudogene TRBV3-2) with TRBJ2-7; 10 bases are shared with TRBD2. This CDR3 is built from 15 residues. Per the germline V gene, CDR1 is LGHDT and CDR2 is YNNKEL (reference sequence). Trimming cost V 5 bases and J 2 bases; bases outside gene matches: 6. The CDR3 spells CASSSQREGPYEQYF. The DNA of the CDR3 is TGTGCCAGCAGCTCCCAGCGGGAGGGCCCCTACGAGCAGTACTTC.

The CDR3 DNA reads as TGTGCCAGCAGACCCAAGTACCAAGAGACCCAGTACTTC. Encoded protein: CASRPKYQETQYF. The chain carries TRBV28 and TRBJ2-5; no firm D call. CDR1 is MDHEN, CDR2 SYDVKM, per germline. CDR3 length equals 13 residues. V lost 6 bases and J 0 bases, leaving 8 bases between the germline ends. The variable domain in full, completed from reference TRBV28 and TRBJ2-5, reads DVKVTQSSRYLVKRTGEKVFLECVQDMDHENMFWYRQDPGLGLRLIYFSYDVKMKEKGDIPEGYSVSREKKERFSLILESASTNQTSMYLCASRPKYQETQYFGPGTRLLVL.

A note on this clone: It is unclear where the CDR3 begins or ends on the DNA, so no DNA is shown, and the CDR3 is as TCRdb lists it. The rearrangement links TRBV27 to TRBJ2-3; the table's D call of TRBD2 was not tested on the DNA. The CDR3 region is 15 residues in length, termini included. Germline values: CDR1 MNHEY, CDR2 SMNVEV (reference sequence). Here the CDR3 reads CASSTSAGLTDTQYF.

The gene calls are TRBV27 and TRBJ1-2; the match to TRBD1 covers 7 bases. This CDR3 comprises 14 residues. CDR1 and CDR2 (germline): MNHEY, SMNVEV (reference sequence). V shed 2 bases and J 2 bases; nucleotides not matched to a gene: 2. The CDR3 DNA is TGTGCCAGCAGTTTAAAAGGGGGCAACTATGGCTACACCTTC. Its protein is CASSLKGGNYGYTF.

This chain uses TRBV5-4 with TRBJ1-2; possibly TRBD1 for D (5 bases). The V gene lost 4 bases and the J gene lost 5 bases, with 6 bases spanning the gap. CDR1 SGHNT and CDR2 YYREEE come from the germline V gene (reference sequence). The CDR3 sequence is 11 residues long. CDR3 in DNA: TGTGCCAGCAGCCAGGGATATGGCTACACCTTC. Its translation is CASSQGYGYTF.

V usage is TRBV7-2 and J usage is TRBJ1-1; no reliable D call. Trimming pared 4 bases from V and 1 base from J, leaving 10 bases between. Germline V lookup: CDR1 SGHTA, CDR2 FQGNSA. This CDR3 region has 14 residues. CDR3 sequence: CASSSSRSNTEAFF. CDR3 sequence (DNA): TGTGCCAGCAGCTCTTCAAGGTCGAACACTGAAGCTTTCTTT.

The chain joins TRBV10-3 to TRBJ2-7; TRBD1 matches at 7 bases. With V trimmed by 0 bases and J by 6 bases, 5 bases remained unmatched. CDR3 size: 14 residues. Germline lookup yields CDR1 ENHRY and CDR2 SYGVKD. DNA for the CDR3: TGTGCCATCAGTGAGTCTGACAGGGTGGGCGAGCAGTACTTC. This encodes CAISESDRVGEQYF.